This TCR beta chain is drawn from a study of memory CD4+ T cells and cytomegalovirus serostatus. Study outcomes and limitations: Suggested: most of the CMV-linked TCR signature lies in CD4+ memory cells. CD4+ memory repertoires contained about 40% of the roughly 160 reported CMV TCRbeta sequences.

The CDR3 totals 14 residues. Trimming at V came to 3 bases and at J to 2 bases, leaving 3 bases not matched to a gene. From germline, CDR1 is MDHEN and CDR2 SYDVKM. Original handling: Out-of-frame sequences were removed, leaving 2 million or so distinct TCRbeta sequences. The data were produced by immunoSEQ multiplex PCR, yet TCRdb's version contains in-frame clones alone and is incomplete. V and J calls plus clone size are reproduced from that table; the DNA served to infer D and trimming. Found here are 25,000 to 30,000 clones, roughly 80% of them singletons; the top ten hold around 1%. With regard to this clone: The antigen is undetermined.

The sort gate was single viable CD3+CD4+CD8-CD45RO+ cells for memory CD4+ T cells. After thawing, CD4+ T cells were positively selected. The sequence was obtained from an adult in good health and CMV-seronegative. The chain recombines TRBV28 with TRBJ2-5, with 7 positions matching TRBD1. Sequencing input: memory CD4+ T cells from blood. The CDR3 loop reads CASSLWDSQETQYF. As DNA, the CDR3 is TGTGCCAGCAGTTTGTGGGACAGTCAAGAGACCCAGTACTTC. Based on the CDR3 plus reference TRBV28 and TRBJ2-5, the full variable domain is DVKVTQSSRYLVKRTGEKVFLECVQDMDHENMFWYRQDPGLGLRLIYFSYDVKMKEKGDIPEGYSVSREKKERFSLILESASTNQTSMYLCASSLWDSQETQYFGPGTRLLVL.